This is a list of T cell receptor beta chains from one sample in a study of Ad26.COV2.S vaccination and SARS-CoV-2 variants. Method: immunoSEQ multiplex PCR; TCRdb's copy keeps in-frame clones and lacks some. Of about 400,000 clones listed, around 82% are singletons. The sample was peripheral blood, taken in a trial of Ad26.COV2.S vaccine versus placebo. These receptor sequences come from a person between 18 and 65 years old who received the Ad26.COV2.S COVID-19 vaccine or a placebo. The CDR3 runs from the conserved cysteine through the conserved F or W. A D gene is named only where the DNA matches it firmly. Expanded clones are given a class, and other clones once, few, many or no size at all.

D gene | clone size | J gene | V gene | CDR3 protein | CDR3 DNA
NA | NA | TRBJ2-7 | TRBV18 | CASSPPRRNDYEQYF | TGTGCCAGCTCACCGCCTCGGAGGAACGACTACGAGCAGTACTTC
TRBD1 | NA | TRBJ1-2 | TRBV19 | CASSFWTGADGYTF | TGTGCCAGTAGTTTCTGGACAGGGGCAGATGGCTACACCTTC
NA | few | TRBJ2-1 | TRBV7-9 | CASSLGLFEQFF | TGTGCCAGCAGCTTAGGACTTTTTGAGCAGTTCTTC
TRBD2 | NA | TRBJ2-7 | TRBV5-4 | CASSPEPLGGAYEQYF | TGTGCCAGCAGCCCCGAACCCCTCGGGGGGGCCTACGAGCAGTACTTC
TRBD2 | NA | TRBJ2-7 | TRBV11-3 | CASSPGGLAGVYEQYF | TGTGCCAGCAGCCCAGGGGGACTAGCGGGGGTCTACGAGCAGTACTTC
NA | once | TRBJ1-1 | TRBV19 | CASRKTGTEAFF | TGTGCCAGTAGAAAGACAGGCACTGAAGCTTTCTTT
NA | few | TRBJ1-2 | TRBV19 | CASSMRQGSGYTF | TGTGCCAGTAGTATGAGGCAGGGCAGTGGCTACACCTTC
NA | NA | TRBJ1-4 | TRBV18 | CASSFTTNEKLFF | TGTGCCAGCTCCTTCACAACTAATGAAAAACTGTTTTTT
NA | NA | TRBJ2-1 | TRBV12-3/TRBV12-4 | CASSRSRSNEQFF | TGTGCCAGCAGCCGGTCAAGGAGCAATGAGCAGTTCTTC
TRBD2 | NA | TRBJ2-1 | TRBV10-3 | CAISSPPTTSGGGNEQFF | TGTGCCATCAGCTCCCCACCCACAACTAGCGGGGGCGGGAATGAGCAGTTCTTC